This entry lists 21 T cell receptor beta chains sequenced from one sample in a study of early T cells in non-severe SARS-CoV-2 infection. TCRdb re-analysed the 5' RACE reads in MiXCR, keeping a single row per CDR3 protein. The sample lists tens of thousands of distinct CDR3 sequences; approximately 7% were seen once. Sequencing used whole blood. Receptor source: an adult who was a healthcare worker with PCR-confirmed SARS-CoV-2 infection or an uninfected control (not recorded which).

V usage is TRBV30 and J usage is TRBJ1-5; 7 nucleotides agree with TRBD1. The germline gives CDR1 GTSNPN, CDR2 SVGIG (reference sequence). The CDR3 contains 13 residues. Trimming took 3 bases from V and 7 from J; bases not matched to a gene: 6. The CDR3 coding sequence is TGTGCCTGGAGCGCACAGGGGACCCAGCCCCAGCATTTT. Translating gives CAWSAQGTQPQHF. Full variable domain (rest looked up from reference TRBV30 and TRBJ1-5): SQTIHQWPATLVQPVGSPLSLECTVEGTSNPNLYWYRQAAGRGLQLLFYSVGIGQISSEVPQNLSASRPQDRQFILSSKKLLLSDSGFYLCAWSAQGTQPQHFGDGTRLSIL.

The V gene is TRBV7-9, the J gene TRBJ2-1; TRBD1 matches 7 bases. The CDR3 spans 14 residues. Germline loops: CDR1 SEHNR, CDR2 FQNEAQ (reference sequence). V dropped 3 bases and J dropped 3; count of bases not matched to a gene: 2. The CDR3 DNA sequence: TGTGCCAGCAGCTTCAGGGGGATCTACAATGAGCAGTTCTTC. Its translation: CASSFRGIYNEQFF.

At least ten counts were recorded for this clonotype. The chain combines TRBV20-1 with TRBJ2-5, with 8 bases matching TRBD1. CDR1 and CDR2 from the germline V gene are DFQATT and SNEGSKA (reference sequence). The CDR3 consists of 13 residues. The V and J ends lost 5 bases and 3 bases, in that order; junction bases with no gene match: 5. The DNA for the CDR3 is TGCAGTGCTTCCGGGACAGGAGAAGAGACCCAGTACTTC. This translates into CSASGTGEETQYF.

Ten or more counts support this clonotype. The chain employs TRBV28 and TRBJ2-1; 11 nucleotides agree with TRBD2. V dropped 6 bases and J dropped 9; count of bases not matched to a gene: 13. CDR1 is MDHEN, CDR2 SYDVKM, per germline. The CDR3 loop spans 16 amino acids. Here the CDR3 DNA reads TGTGCCAGCAGAGGGACTAGCGGCTTTCTCGGGGGTGAGCAGTTCTTC. This translates into CASRGTSGFLGGEQFF.

There are many counts of this clonotype. The chain is built from TRBV9 and TRBJ2-6, with D hard to call. The germline V gene has CDR1 SGDLS and CDR2 YYNGEE. The CDR3 has 17 amino acids. V was shortened by 0 bases and J by 0 bases, with 10 bases between the two germline ends. The CDR3 DNA follows: TGTGCCAGCAGCGTAGATGGCGGATCCTCTGGGGCCAACGTCCTGACTTTC. It codes for CASSVDGGSSGANVLTF.

This clonotype was seen at least ten times. This chain uses TRBV30 with TRBJ1-4; D ambiguous. Germline CDR1 reads GTSNPN; CDR2 reads SVGIG (reference sequence). Trimming took off 5 bases at V and 12 bases at J, with 16 bases between the two ends. The CDR3 has 12 residues. The CDR3 DNA reads TGTGCCTGGGGGCCCGGAGCCGGTGAACTGTTTTTT. Translated, it gives CAWGPGAGELFF.

This clonotype was recorded at least ten times. The rearrangement links TRBV20-1 to TRBJ2-4; D uncertain. V dropped 0 bases and J dropped 5 bases, with 8 bases sitting between them. The CDR3 has 13 amino acids. In germline, CDR1 is DFQATT, CDR2 SNEGSKA (reference sequence). The CDR3 protein is CSARDTSENIQYF. For the CDR3, the DNA is TGCAGTGCTAGAGATACGAGCGAAAACATTCAGTACTTC.

This clonotype appeared a few times. The chain couples TRBV4-1 to TRBJ2-1, with 7 bases aligning to TRBD2. Germline V gene sequence: CDR1 MGHRA, CDR2 YSYEKL. V lost 4 bases to trimming and J lost 6 bases; unmatched junction nucleotides: 9. The CDR3 has 15 residues. The CDR3 DNA is TGCGCCAGCAGCCTCCAGGCGGGAGATGTCAATGAGCAGTTCTTC. Amino acids: CASSLQAGDVNEQFF.

The chain couples TRBV30 to TRBJ2-3, with 8 bases identical to TRBD1. Germline loops: CDR1 GTSNPN, CDR2 SVGIG (reference sequence). Trimming at V came to 5 bases and at J to 2 bases, leaving 3 bases not matched to a gene. The CDR3 loop spans 13 amino acids. The CDR3, as DNA: TGTGCCTGGGGACAGGGAAACACAGATACGCAGTATTTT. It is translated as CAWGQGNTDTQYF. Using reference TRBV30 and TRBJ2-3 for the parts outside the CDR3, the full variable domain is SQTIHQWPATLVQPVGSPLSLECTVEGTSNPNLYWYRQAAGRGLQLLFYSVGIGQISSEVPQNLSASRPQDRQFILSSKKLLLSDSGFYLCAWGQGNTDTQYFGPGTRLTVL.

This clonotype was seen at least ten times. The genes are TRBV4-1 and TRBJ2-6; D gene ambiguous. The V end was cut by 7 bases, the J end by 4 bases, with 2 bases between. CDR3 length: 11 amino acids. The V gene's germline CDR1 is MGHRA and CDR2 YSYEKL. CDR3 nucleotide sequence: TGCGCCAGCACGGGGGCCAACGTCCTGACTTTC. Amino acids: CASTGANVLTF.

This clonotype was recorded at least ten times. J is TRBJ2-1 and V is TRBV6-5; no reliable D call. CDR3 length: 13 amino acids. In germline, CDR1 is MNHEY, CDR2 SVGAGI. Trimming pared 8 bases from V and 5 bases from J, leaving 13 bases between. The CDR3 region is CASQLVQNNEQFF. CDR3 in DNA: TGTGCCAGCCAGTTGGTACAGAACAATGAGCAGTTCTTC.

This clonotype was counted at least ten times. The chain links TRBV12-3 or TRBV12-4 to TRBJ2-5; 7 bases are shared with TRBD2. V lost 2 bases to trimming and J lost 9 bases; unmatched junction nucleotides: 0. This CDR3 region has 11 residues. In DNA, the CDR3 is TGTGCCAGCAGTTTACGGGAGGCCCAGTACTTC. It specifies CASSLREAQYF.

This clonotype was picked up many times. The gene calls are TRBV7-6 and TRBJ2-1; no definite D call. Trimming removed 5 bases at V and 0 bases at J, with 11 bases between. Germline assignment: CDR1 SGHVS and CDR2 FNYEAQ. This CDR3 comprises 15 residues. In nucleotides, the CDR3 is TGTGCCAGCAGCGTAGATCAGAGCTCCTACAATGAGCAGTTCTTC. Encoded protein: CASSVDQSSYNEQFF.

This clonotype showed up many times. The V and J genes are TRBV5-5 and TRBJ1-2; possible D gene TRBD1, 6 bases. The CDR3 has 18 amino acids. Trimming removed 4 bases at V and 3 bases at J, with 25 bases between. Germline V gives CDR1 SGHKS, CDR2 YYEKEE (reference sequence). The CDR3 sequence: CASSRSGGADLPHYGYTF. Here the CDR3 DNA reads TGTGCCAGCAGCCGGAGCGGGGGGGCGGACTTGCCACACTATGGCTACACCTTC.

This clonotype was seen at least ten times. The rearrangement joins TRBV10-3 to TRBJ1-2; D is possibly TRBD1 (5 bases). The CDR3 is made up of 12 amino acids. V lost 6 bases and J 5 bases, leaving 10 bases between the germline ends. In germline, CDR1 is ENHRY, CDR2 SYGVKD. In DNA, the CDR3 is TGTGCCATCAGCCAGGGAGGGTATGGCTACACCTTC. Its protein is CAISQGGYGYTF.

This clonotype was seen repeatedly, ten times or more. This rearrangement joins TRBV3-1 to TRBJ2-6; D possibly matches TRBD1 or TRBD2 (5 bases each). With 0 bases removed from V and 0 bases from J, the gap between germline ends came to 9 bases. The CDR3 has 17 amino acids. Germline-derived CDR1 and CDR2 are LGHDT and YNNKEL (reference sequence). The CDR3 nucleotides read TGTGCCAGCAGCCAAGAAGGGACGAACTCTGGGGCCAACGTCCTGACTTTC. Translating it yields CASSQEGTNSGANVLTF.

V is TRBV29-1 and J is TRBJ2-3; D call uncertain. Germline V lookup: CDR1 SQVTM, CDR2 ANQGSEA. V was cut by 4 bases and J by 6 bases, with 8 bases left in between. The CDR3 totals 11 residues. CDR3 DNA: TGCAGCGTTGTTTTTGGTGATACGCAGTATTTT. Translating it yields CSVVFGDTQYF.

This clonotype occurred many times. This rearrangement joins TRBV11-2 to TRBJ2-7; D is unresolved. This CDR3 is 15 amino acids long. Germline V gene data show CDR1 as SGHAT and CDR2 as FQNNGV. Trimming took 7 bases from V and 0 from J, leaving 16 bases between them. The CDR3 bases are TGTGCCAGCACCCCCTTGACGGTGAGCTCCTACGAGCAGTACTTC. This codes for CASTPLTVSSYEQYF.

At least ten counts were recorded for this clonotype. CDR3 sequence: CASSLRAYQPQHF. The DNA for the CDR3 is TGTGCCAGCAGTTTAAGGGCGTATCAGCCCCAGCATTTT. The J gene is TRBJ1-5, the V gene TRBV27; D is uncertain. Per germline, CDR1 MNHEY and CDR2 SMNVEV (reference sequence). V shed 2 bases and J shed 5 bases, with 7 bases lying between them. The CDR3 runs 13 residues.

This clonotype was observed many times. The chain is built from TRBV7-9 and TRBJ2-6; D unclear. The CDR3 loop spans 16 amino acids. V was cut by 2 bases and J by 0 bases, with 8 bases left in between. Germline V gene data show CDR1 as SEHNR and CDR2 as FQNEAQ (reference sequence). The DNA of the CDR3 is TGTGCCAGCAGCTTAAGGGTGGTCTCTGGGGCCAACGTCCTGACTTTC. It yields the protein CASSLRVVSGANVLTF.

By its share, this clonotype is medium-sized (0.01 to 0.1%). The J gene is TRBJ2-1, the V gene TRBV6-1; TRBD2 agrees at 8 bases. CDR1 is MNHNS and CDR2 is SASEGT in the germline V gene. The CDR3 runs 16 residues. V was clipped by 2 bases and J by 8 bases; unmatched bases: 11. The CDR3 DNA follows: TGTGCCAGCAGTGAATGGATGGTAGCGGGAAGGGATGAGCAGTTCTTC. It yields the protein CASSEWMVAGRDEQFF.